These 32 T cell receptor beta chains share one sample of origin, sequenced in a study of CD8 T cells in ankylosing spondylitis. From the 5' RACE reads, TCRdb called clonotypes with MiXCR, one entry per CDR3 protein. This sample has more than 150,000 distinct CDR3 sequences, with over 15% found just once. Sequenced sample: blood, either unsorted or a sorted T cell fraction (not recorded which). The source is a male donor aged 10 to 35 with ankylosing spondylitis or in good health (not recorded which).

Many counts were recorded for this clonotype. The chain is built from TRBV7-9 and TRBJ2-7, with D possibly matching TRBD2 (6 bases). The CDR3 covers 14 residues. Trimming removed 5 bases from V and 7 bases from J, with 18 bases in between. Germline values: CDR1 SEHNR, CDR2 FQNEAQ (reference sequence). CDR3 coding DNA: TGTGCCAGCAGCCTCGGGGCGGGGCGGAAAGAGCAGTACTTC. It translates to CASSLGAGRKEQYF.

This chain links TRBV27 with TRBJ2-1, with TRBD1 matching 7 bases. Germline trimming cut 5 bases from V and 2 bases from J; bases unmatched to any gene: 6. The CDR3 consists of 15 residues. The V gene's germline CDR1 is MNHEY and CDR2 SMNVEV (reference sequence). The CDR3 DNA reads TGTGCCAGCAGTCCCGAGACAGGGACCTACAATGAGCAGTTCTTC. Amino acid sequence: CASSPETGTYNEQFF.

To note about this clonotype: A read error may be the cause here, since a much bigger clone is one base away. The chain uses TRBV4-2 and TRBJ2-5; weak D call: TRBD2 (5 bases). This CDR3 spans 13 amino acids. Germline V lookup: CDR1 LGHNA, CDR2 YNFKEQ. The CDR3 DNA follows: TGTGCCAGCAGCCAAGAGGGAGTTGAGACCCAGTGCTTC. It codes for CASSQEGVETQCF.

This clonotype occurred many times. The chain carries TRBV12-3 or TRBV12-4 and TRBJ2-1; the match to TRBD2 covers 15 bases. Unmatched junction bases numbered 14, after V lost 5 bases and J lost 9 bases. The CDR3 has 18 residues. The CDR3, as DNA: TGTGCCAGCAGTCCACGCCGGGGGGGACTAGCGGGAGGAATTGAGCAGTTCTTC. It translates to CASSPRRGGLAGGIEQFF.

The V gene is TRBV7-9, the J gene TRBJ2-2; D ambiguous. The CDR3 contains 16 residues. Germline lookup yields CDR1 SEHNR and CDR2 FQNEAQ (reference sequence). CDR3 loop: CDRSFGHTPRTGELFF. CDR3 coding DNA: TGTGACAGAAGCTTTGGTCACACCCCCCGGACCGGGGAGCTGTTTTTT.

This clonotype was recorded many times. The chain has TRBV20-1 and TRBJ2-7; TRBD1 is a possible D gene (6 bases). The CDR3 is 14 amino acids. V was shortened by 1 base and J by 4 bases, with 14 bases between the two germline ends. In germline, CDR1 is DFQATT, CDR2 SNEGSKA (reference sequence). CDR3 in DNA: TGCAGTGCTAGAGCCCGACAGGTCCCATACGAGCAGTACTTC. Protein: CSARARQVPYEQYF.

This clonotype was observed at least ten times. The chain carries TRBV2 and TRBJ2-5; D possibly corresponds to TRBD2 (6 bases). Germline V gene data show CDR1 as SNHLY and CDR2 as FYNNEI. The ends were cut back, 7 bases at V and 0 bases at J, with 12 bases in the middle. This CDR3 is built from 14 residues. Here the CDR3 DNA reads TGTGCCAGCAAATTAGCGGTATACCAAGAGACCCAGTACTTC. Protein: CASKLAVYQETQYF.

The chain couples TRBV5-1 to TRBJ1-6; D gene ambiguous. Germline CDR1 is SGHRS and CDR2 is YFSETQ. The CDR3 spans 16 residues. V was shortened by 1 base and J by 8 bases, with 16 bases between the two germline ends. The CDR3 DNA follows: TGCGCCAGCAGCTTGTACTTCGCAGTGATGGATTCACCCCTCCACTTT. It codes for CASSLYFAVMDSPLHF.

This clonotype was seen just once. The rearrangement uses TRBV6-5 and TRBJ1-6; 7 nucleotides align to TRBD1. Per germline, CDR1 MNHEY and CDR2 SVGAGI. V lost 0 bases to trimming and J lost 7 bases; unmatched junction nucleotides: 9. The CDR3 runs to 17 residues. This CDR3 reads CASSYSIRQGVNSPLHF. The CDR3 coding sequence is TGTGCCAGCAGTTACTCGATTCGGCAGGGGGTAAATTCACCCCTCCACTTT.

The sample holds many counts of this clonotype. V gene TRBV10-3 combines with J gene TRBJ1-6, with unresolved D. CDR3 size: 14 residues. V was cut by 5 bases and J by 7 bases, with 12 bases left in between. CDR1 ENHRY and CDR2 SYGVKD come from the germline V gene. CDR3 DNA: TGTGCCATCAGTCGTGACGGTGTAAATTCACCCCTCCACTTT. Its protein is CAISRDGVNSPLHF.

This clonotype has ten or more counts. The rearrangement links TRBV25-1 to TRBJ1-2; D may be TRBD1 (5 bases). In germline, CDR1 is MGHDK, CDR2 SYGVNS. The length of the CDR3 is 15 residues. V lost 1 base, J lost 2 bases, and 11 bases lay in between. The CDR3 protein is CASSEFTGYNYGYTF. The CDR3 region has the DNA TGTGCCAGCAGTGAATTCACAGGTTACAACTATGGCTACACCTTC.

There are many counts of this clonotype. CDR3 loop: CASSLGRLDEQFF. The DNA for the CDR3 is TGTGCCAGCAGTTTGGGGAGACTAGATGAGCAGTTCTTC. The V and J genes are TRBV12-3 or TRBV12-4 and TRBJ2-1, with D perhaps TRBD2 (6 bases). The CDR3 has 13 amino acids. V lost 3 bases and J 8 bases, leaving 11 bases between the germline ends.

This clonotype has a count of ten or more. V usage is TRBV6-2 or TRBV6-3 and J usage is TRBJ2-5; no clear D. Trimming shortened V by 6 bases and J by 1 base, and 6 bases separated the two germline ends. The CDR3 has 12 residues. Germline CDR1 MNHEY, CDR2 SVGEGT. CDR3 protein: CASSSFQETQYF. CDR3 bases: TGTGCCAGCAGCTCCTTCCAAGAGACCCAGTACTTC.

The chain combines TRBV19 with TRBJ2-7; D unclear. Per germline, CDR1 LNHDA and CDR2 SQIVND (reference sequence). This CDR3 has 13 amino acids. Trimming pared 4 bases from V and 2 bases from J, leaving 9 bases between. The CDR3 DNA sequence: TGTGCCAGTAGTAGCAGGAAGGCCTACGAGCAGTACTTC. Translated: CASSSRKAYEQYF.

This clonotype has ten or more counts. The chain has TRBV5-1 and TRBJ1-6; 8 bases match TRBD1. From germline, CDR1 is SGHRS and CDR2 YFSETQ. CDR3 length: 15 amino acids. Trimming removed 3 bases from V and 7 bases from J; junction bases left unmatched: 6. The CDR3 sequence is CASSSGQGENSPLHF. The CDR3 DNA is TGCGCCAGCAGCTCCGGACAGGGAGAAAATTCACCCCTCCACTTT. The variable domain in full, with the rest retrieved from reference TRBV5-1 and TRBJ1-6, is KAGVTQTPRYLIKTRGQQVTLSCSPISGHRSVSWYQQTPGQGLQFLFEYFSETQRNKGNFPGRFSGRQFSNSRSEMNVSTLELGDSALYLCASSSGQGENSPLHFGNGTRLTVT.

This clonotype was seen repeatedly, ten times or more. The chain links TRBV4-2 to TRBJ2-7; perhaps TRBD2 as D (6 bases). V was pared by 3 bases and J by 7 bases, with 13 bases between. This CDR3 region has 13 residues. Germline assignment: CDR1 LGHNA and CDR2 YNFKEQ. The CDR3 DNA is TGTGCCAGCAGCCAGGAGGGACGCCGAGAGCAGTACTTC. As protein: CASSQEGRREQYF.

The V and J genes are TRBV7-2 and TRBJ2-4; D remains ambiguous. The CDR3 is 14 residues long. CDR1 and CDR2 from the germline V gene are SGHTA and FQGNSA. V lost 1 base and J 6 bases, leaving 10 bases between the germline ends. CDR3 sequence (DNA): TGTGCCAGCAGCTTAGGGGGAATAGGAAACATTCAGTACTTC. Encoded protein: CASSLGGIGNIQYF.

At least ten counts were recorded for this clonotype. This chain joins TRBV11-3 and TRBJ1-1; 7 bases match TRBD1. With V trimmed by 5 bases and J by 2 bases, 5 bases remained unmatched. CDR1 and CDR2 (germline): SGHNT, YENEEA. The CDR3 sequence is 14 residues long. The CDR3 loop is CASSATGVNTEAFF. The DNA for the CDR3 is TGTGCCAGCAGCGCTACAGGGGTTAACACTGAAGCTTTCTTT.

There are many counts of this clonotype. CDR3 region: CASSPQLRDEQFF. The DNA of the CDR3 is TGTGCCAGCTCACCCCAACTCCGGGATGAGCAGTTCTTC. V is TRBV18 and J is TRBJ2-1, with unresolved D. The CDR3 contains 13 residues. V lost 3 bases and J 8 bases, leaving 11 bases between the germline ends. Germline lookup yields CDR1 KGHSH and CDR2 LQKENI.

This clonotype was seen repeatedly, ten times or more. V and J are TRBV14 and TRBJ2-2; 11 bases are a match to TRBD2. V shed 2 bases, J shed 1 base, and the junction held 6 bases outside the gene matches. Germline V lookup: CDR1 SGHDN, CDR2 FVKESK. The CDR3 is 18 amino acids. This chain's CDR3 is CASSQLLGLAGNTGELFF. DNA of the CDR3: TGTGCCAGCAGCCAACTCCTTGGACTAGCGGGGAACACCGGGGAGCTGTTTTTT. The whole variable domain, filled in from reference TRBV14 and TRBJ2-2, reads EAGVTQFPSHSVIEKGQTVTLRCDPISGHDNLYWYRRVMGKEIKFLLHFVKESKQDESGMPNNRFLAERTGGTYSTLKVQPAELEDSGVYFCASSQLLGLAGNTGELFFGEGSRLTVL.

This rearrangement joins TRBV27 to TRBJ2-1, with 8 bases that match TRBD1. Germline assignment: CDR1 MNHEY and CDR2 SMNVEV (reference sequence). The CDR3 has 13 amino acids. Germline trimming cut 7 bases from V and 8 bases from J; bases unmatched to any gene: 7. The DNA for the CDR3 is TGTGCCAGCACATGGACAGGGTTGGATGAGCAGTTCTTC. The encoded protein is CASTWTGLDEQFF.

This clonotype was counted at least ten times. This chain connects TRBV10-3 to TRBJ2-7, with 11 bases identical to TRBD2. Losses at the gene ends were 0 bases for V and 4 bases for J; bases not matched to a gene: 14. The CDR3 consists of 19 residues. The germline V gene has CDR1 ENHRY and CDR2 SYGVKD. CDR3 nucleotides: TGTGCCATCAGTGAGTCGAAATTTCCCCCGGGACTAGCGGAATACGAGCAGTACGTC. This translates into CAISESKFPPGLAEYEQYV.

In its sample, this clonotype was seen many times. The chain has TRBV20-1 and TRBJ1-4; D is unresolved. The CDR3 is 13 amino acids. CDR1 is DFQATT, CDR2 SNEGSKA, per germline (reference sequence). Trimming stripped 3 bases from V and 8 bases from J, with 13 bases between. The CDR3 here is CSASPLRREKLFF. CDR3 sequence (DNA): TGCAGTGCTAGCCCATTAAGGAGAGAAAAACTGTTTTTT.

The CDR3 spells CASSREPANDNEQFF. The DNA of the CDR3 is TGTGCCAGCAGCCGAGAACCCGCCAACGACAATGAGCAGTTCTTC. This chain links TRBV7-2 with TRBJ2-1; no reliable D call. The CDR3 contains 15 residues. V shed 5 bases and J shed 5 bases, with 16 bases lying between them. Germline CDR1 reads SGHTA; CDR2 reads FQGNSA.

V and J are TRBV18 and TRBJ2-1; TRBD1 agrees at 8 bases. The CDR3 length is 15 residues. V shed 3 bases and J 4 bases; nucleotides not matched to a gene: 5. Germline CDR1 KGHSH, CDR2 LQKENI. The CDR3 here is CASSPQGAEYNEQFF. In DNA form, the CDR3 reads TGTGCCAGCTCACCTCAGGGGGCGGAGTACAATGAGCAGTTCTTC.

This clonotype was recorded many times. The chain carries TRBV27 and TRBJ2-5; 9 bases are a match to TRBD2. The trim removed 5 bases at V and 1 base at J, leaving 8 bases unmatched. The CDR3 runs to 16 residues. Germline values: CDR1 MNHEY, CDR2 SMNVEV (reference sequence). The DNA for the CDR3 is TGTGCCAGCAGTGTCCTGGCGGGAGGGGGCCAAGAGACCCAGTACTTC. Protein: CASSVLAGGGQETQYF.

The V and J genes are TRBV29-1 and TRBJ2-2; TRBD1 is a possible D gene (6 bases). CDR1 SQVTM and CDR2 ANQGSEA come from the germline V gene. The CDR3 totals 14 residues. Trimming shortened V by 4 bases and J by 1 base, and 10 bases separated the two germline ends. The CDR3 region has the DNA TGCAGCGTTGTGTCAGGGGTGAACACCGGGGAGCTGTTTTTT. Translation gives CSVVSGVNTGELFF.

This clonotype was picked up many times. J is TRBJ2-3 and V is TRBV2; D may correspond to TRBD1 or TRBD2 (5 bases each). From germline, CDR1 is SNHLY and CDR2 FYNNEI. The CDR3 contains 13 residues. Trimming removed 7 bases from V and 1 base from J, with 9 bases in between. The CDR3 sequence: CASNGAGTDTQYF. In nucleotides, the CDR3 is TGTGCCAGCAACGGGGCAGGCACAGATACGCAGTATTTT.

This clonotype was detected ten times or more. This chain uses TRBV18 with TRBJ2-3, with unresolved D. Trimming removed 8 bases at V and 1 base at J, with 7 bases between. Per the germline V gene, CDR1 is KGHSH and CDR2 is LQKENI. This CDR3 comprises 12 residues. The CDR3 is CASSPRTDTQYF. The CDR3, as DNA: TGTGCCAGCAGTCCCCGCACAGATACGCAGTATTTT.

In this sample, this clonotype turned up many times. V and J are TRBV5-1 and TRBJ1-1; TRBD1 matches at 12 bases. CDR3 length: 15 residues. V lost 3 bases to trimming and J lost 3 bases; unmatched junction nucleotides: 3. Germline loops: CDR1 SGHRS, CDR2 YFSETQ. The CDR3 spells CASSSGTGGYTEAFF. The CDR3 nucleotides read TGCGCCAGCAGCTCAGGGACAGGGGGCTACACTGAAGCTTTCTTT.

This clonotype came up many times. The J gene is TRBJ2-3, the V gene TRBV24-1; TRBD2 aligns across 12 bases. This CDR3 contains 19 residues. The V gene end was trimmed by 10 bases and the J gene end by 3 bases; junction bases not matched to a gene: 19. The germline V gene has CDR1 KGHDR and CDR2 SFDVKD. The CDR3 DNA sequence: TGTGCCACAGAATCTAGCGGGAGGGCCAGGGGCGGGTCGACAGATACGCAGTATTTT. Its translation: CATESSGRARGGSTDTQYF.

This clonotype was counted ten times or more. The chain combines TRBV19 with TRBJ2-6; 7 bases map to TRBD1. Germline CDR1 LNHDA, CDR2 SQIVND (reference sequence). This CDR3 contains 15 residues. The trim removed 9 bases at V and 2 bases at J, leaving 7 bases unmatched. The CDR3 sequence: CARTDRAPGANVLTF. The CDR3 DNA reads TGTGCCAGGACCGACAGGGCCCCTGGGGCCAACGTCCTGACTTTC.